The clone carrying this T cell receptor beta chain was seen repeatedly, ten times or more. Its antigen is not known. A 10-nucleotide random UMI tagged transcripts in template-switch 5'RACE cDNA synthesis. The authors obtained over 160 million TCR-beta sequences from 15-18 subjects per sequencing run. Via MiXCR, TCRdb re-called the 5' RACE reads, giving one row per CDR3 protein. The sample yields approximately 19,000 distinct CDR3 sequences, approximately 7.8% seen once. This sample is drawn from a study of neurological immune-mediated disorders. Points from the study as a whole: CDR3 amino acid sequences of expanded clones were not shared across subjects, a result suggesting private repertoires in all groups.

The CDR3 runs 18 residues. V lost 1 base and J lost 1; bases outside the gene matches: 14. Germline CDR1 is DFQATT and CDR2 is SNEGSKA (reference sequence). The clonotype was recovered from a woman aged 25 to 39 with HTLV-1-associated myelopathy (HAM/TSP). The sequenced sample consisted of CD8+ T cells from blood. V and J are TRBV20-1 and TRBJ2-5; 8 bases align to TRBD2. CDR3 residues: CSARGTSRRGPLQETQYF. DNA of the CDR3: TGCAGTGCTAGAGGGACTAGCAGACGGGGTCCCCTCCAAGAGACCCAGTACTTC.